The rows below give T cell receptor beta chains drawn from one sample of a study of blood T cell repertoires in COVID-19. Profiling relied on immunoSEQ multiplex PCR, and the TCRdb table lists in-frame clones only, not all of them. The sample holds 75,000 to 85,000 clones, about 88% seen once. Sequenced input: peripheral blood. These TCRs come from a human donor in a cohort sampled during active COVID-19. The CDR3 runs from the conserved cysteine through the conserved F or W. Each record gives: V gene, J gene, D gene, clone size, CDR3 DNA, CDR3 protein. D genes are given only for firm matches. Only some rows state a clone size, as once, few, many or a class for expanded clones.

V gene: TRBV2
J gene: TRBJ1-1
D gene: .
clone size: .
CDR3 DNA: TGTGCCAGCAGACGTAGACGGGTTCGCGCTGAAGCTTTCTTT
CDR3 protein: CASRRRRVRAEAFF

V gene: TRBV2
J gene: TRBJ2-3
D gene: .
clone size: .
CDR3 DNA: TGTGCCAGCAGGCCACTTATCGGCACAGATACGCAGTATTTT
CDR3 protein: CASRPLIGTDTQYF

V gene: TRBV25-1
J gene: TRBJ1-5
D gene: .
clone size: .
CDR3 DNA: TGTGCCAGCAGTGAACTCAGGGTACGACAGCCCCAGCATTTT
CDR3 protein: CASSELRVRQPQHF

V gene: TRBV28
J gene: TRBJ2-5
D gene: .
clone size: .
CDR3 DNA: TGTGCCAGCAAGATAGGGGGGGTCCAAGAGACCCAGTACTTC
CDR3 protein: CASKIGGVQETQYF

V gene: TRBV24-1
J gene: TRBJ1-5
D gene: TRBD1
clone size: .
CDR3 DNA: TGTGCCACCAGTGACGACCGACAGGGGAGAATGGGCAATCAGCCCCAGCATTTT
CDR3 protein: CATSDDRQGRMGNQPQHF

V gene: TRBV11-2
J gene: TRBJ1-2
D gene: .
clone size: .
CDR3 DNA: TGTGCCAGCAGCTTAGATGGGGGGATTACCTACTATGGCTACACCTTC
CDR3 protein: CASSLDGGITYYGYTF

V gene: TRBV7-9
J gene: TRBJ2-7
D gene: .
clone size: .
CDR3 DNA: TGTGCCAGCAGCTTAGAGAGTTCCTACGAGCAGTACTTC
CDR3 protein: CASSLESSYEQYF

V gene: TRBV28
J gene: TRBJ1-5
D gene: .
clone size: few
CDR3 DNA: TGTGCCAGCAGTTTATGGGGCAGGAACAATCAGCCCCAGCATTTT
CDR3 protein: CASSLWGRNNQPQHF

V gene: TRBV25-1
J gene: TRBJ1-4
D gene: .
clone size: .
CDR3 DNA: TGTGCCAGCAGTGGGACAGCTTTCGTTGAAAAACTGTTTTTT
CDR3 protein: CASSGTAFVEKLFF

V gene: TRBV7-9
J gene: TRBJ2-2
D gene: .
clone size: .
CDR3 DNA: TGTGCCAGCAGATATACGGGGGCCGGGGAGCTGTTTTTT
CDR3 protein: CASRYTGAGELFF

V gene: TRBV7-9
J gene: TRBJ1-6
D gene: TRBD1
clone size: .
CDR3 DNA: TGTGCCAGCAGCTCCCAGGGGGGCAATTCACCCCTCCACTTT
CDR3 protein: CASSSQGGNSPLHF

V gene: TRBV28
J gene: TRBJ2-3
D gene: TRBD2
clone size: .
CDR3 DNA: TGTGCCAGCAGTTTCTTAGCGGGGGGCACAGATACGCAGTATTTT
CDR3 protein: CASSFLAGGTDTQYF

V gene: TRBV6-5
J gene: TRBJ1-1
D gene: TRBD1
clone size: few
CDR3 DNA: TGTGCCAGCAGCCGGAGACAGGGCGGACTCACTGAAGCTTTCTTT
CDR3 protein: CASSRRQGGLTEAFF

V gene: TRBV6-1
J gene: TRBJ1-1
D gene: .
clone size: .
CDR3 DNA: TGTGCCAGCAGTGAAGCTCCCGGGAGGACTGAAGCTTTCTTT
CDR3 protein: CASSEAPGRTEAFF

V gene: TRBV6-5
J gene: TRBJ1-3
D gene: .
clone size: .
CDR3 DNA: TGTGCCAGCGGGACACCTGTATCTGGAAACACCATATATTTT
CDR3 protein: CASGTPVSGNTIYF

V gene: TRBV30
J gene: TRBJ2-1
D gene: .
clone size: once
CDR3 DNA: TGTGCCTGGACCCGGGCGACCGCGAGGGGGGAGCAGTTCTTC
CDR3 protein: CAWTRATARGEQFF

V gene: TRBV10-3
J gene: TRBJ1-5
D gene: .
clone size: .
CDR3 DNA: TGTGCCATCAGTGAGTCCGTGGTTGCGGGTCAGCCCCAGCATTTT
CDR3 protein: CAISESVVAGQPQHF

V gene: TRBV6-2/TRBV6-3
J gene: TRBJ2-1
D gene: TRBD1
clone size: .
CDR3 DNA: TGTGCCAGCAGTTCCACCGCCGGACAGGGGGCCTACAATGAGCAGTTCTTC
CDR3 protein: CASSSTAGQGAYNEQFF

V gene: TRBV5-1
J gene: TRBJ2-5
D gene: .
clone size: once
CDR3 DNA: TGCGCCAGCAGCCCGTTGGACAGCCGGCAAGAGACCCAGTACTTC
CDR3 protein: CASSPLDSRQETQYF

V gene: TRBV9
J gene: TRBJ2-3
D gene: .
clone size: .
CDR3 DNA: TGTGCCAGCAGCGTAGGATTGGGGGGAGGCGGGGATACGCAGTATTTT
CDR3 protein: CASSVGLGGGGDTQYF

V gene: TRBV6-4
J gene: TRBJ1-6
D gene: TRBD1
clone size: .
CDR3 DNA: TGTGCCAGCAAAAAAGGGACAGGGGGCTTTCAGAGGTTTCACCCCCTCCACTTT
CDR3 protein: CASKKGTGGFQRFHPLHF

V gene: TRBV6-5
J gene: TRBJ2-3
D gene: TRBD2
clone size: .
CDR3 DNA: TGTGCCAGCAGTTCTCGGACTAGTGGAGGGGATACGCAGTATTTT
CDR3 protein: CASSSRTSGGDTQYF

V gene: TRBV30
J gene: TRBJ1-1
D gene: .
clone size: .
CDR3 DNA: TGTGCCTGGAGTCCGAACAGGAATCGCGCTTTCTTT
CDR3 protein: CAWSPNRNRAFF

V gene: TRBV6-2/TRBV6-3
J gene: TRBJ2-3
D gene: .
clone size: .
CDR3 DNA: TGTGCCAGCAGTTACTCGATAGAAGGGGGAAATGGAGATACGCAGTATTTT
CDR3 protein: CASSYSIEGGNGDTQYF

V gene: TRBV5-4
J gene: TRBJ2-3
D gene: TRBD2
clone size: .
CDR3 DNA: TGTGCCAGCAGCTTGGCGGGGGGGGTCGCAGATACGCAGTATTTT
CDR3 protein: CASSLAGGVADTQYF

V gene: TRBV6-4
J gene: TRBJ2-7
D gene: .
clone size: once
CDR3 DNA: TGTGCCAGCAGCGAAAGGGCCGGGAGCTCCTACGAGCAGTACTTC
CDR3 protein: CASSERAGSSYEQYF

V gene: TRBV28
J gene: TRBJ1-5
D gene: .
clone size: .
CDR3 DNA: TGTGCCAGCAGTCCCGGAAGAGGTGGTCAGCCCCAGCATTTT
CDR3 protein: CASSPGRGGQPQHF

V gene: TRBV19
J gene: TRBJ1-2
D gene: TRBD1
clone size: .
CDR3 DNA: TGTGCCAGTACCGAGACGGGACAGGGGTTCTATGGCTACACCTTC
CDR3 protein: CASTETGQGFYGYTF

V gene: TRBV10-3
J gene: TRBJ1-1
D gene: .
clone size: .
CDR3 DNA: TGTGCCATCAGTGAATTTGGCAGAAAGAACACTGAAGCTTTCTTT
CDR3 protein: CAISEFGRKNTEAFF

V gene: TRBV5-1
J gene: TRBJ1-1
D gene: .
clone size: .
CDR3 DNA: TGCGCCAGCAGCCCCCAGGGGAGTAACACTGAAGCTTTCTTT
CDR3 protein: CASSPQGSNTEAFF

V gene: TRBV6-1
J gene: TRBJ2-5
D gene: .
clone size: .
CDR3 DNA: TGTGCCAGCAGTAAAGACCCCGGGGGAATATCAGGGACCCAGTACTTC
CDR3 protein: CASSKDPGGISGTQYF

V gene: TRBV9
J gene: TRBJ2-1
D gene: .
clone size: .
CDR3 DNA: TGTGCCAGCAGCAGGGGGACGGCCTACAATGAGCAGTTCTTC
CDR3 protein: CASSRGTAYNEQFF

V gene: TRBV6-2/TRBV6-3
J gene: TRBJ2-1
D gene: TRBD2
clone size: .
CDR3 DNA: TGTGCCAGCAGTTTCCGGACTAGCGGGGGGAAGAATGAGCAGTTCTTC
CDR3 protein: CASSFRTSGGKNEQFF

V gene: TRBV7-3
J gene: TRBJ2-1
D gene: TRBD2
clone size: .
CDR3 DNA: TGTGCCAGCAGCTTAACGGGGGGGACTAGCGGCAGTAATCAGCAGTTCTTC
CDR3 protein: CASSLTGGTSGSNQQFF

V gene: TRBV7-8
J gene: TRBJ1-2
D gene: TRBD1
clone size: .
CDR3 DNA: TGTGCCAGCATCCCTGACAGGGCCGGAGGCTACACCTTC
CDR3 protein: CASIPDRAGGYTF

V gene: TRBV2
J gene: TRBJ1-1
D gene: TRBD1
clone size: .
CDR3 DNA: TGTGCCATCCCCCGTAGACAGGGGGTATCTGAAGCTTTCTTT
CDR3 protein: CAIPRRQGVSEAFF

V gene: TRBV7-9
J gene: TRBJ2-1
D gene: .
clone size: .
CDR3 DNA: TGTGCCAGCAGCTTAGGGGACACTTACAATGAGCAGTTCTTC
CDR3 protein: CASSLGDTYNEQFF

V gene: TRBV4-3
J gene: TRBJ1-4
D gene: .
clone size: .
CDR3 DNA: TGCGCCAGCAGCCAAGTCTCCGGGGTTGGAGAAAAACTGTTTTTT
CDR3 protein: CASSQVSGVGEKLFF

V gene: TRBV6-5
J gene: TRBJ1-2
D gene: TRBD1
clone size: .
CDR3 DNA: TGTGCCAGCAGCAAAACTTCAGGGGGAAACTATGGCTACACCTTC
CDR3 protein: CASSKTSGGNYGYTF

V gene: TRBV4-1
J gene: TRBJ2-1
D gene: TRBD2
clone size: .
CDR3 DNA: TGCGCCAGCAGCCCCCGGGGCGGGACGGTAGCGGGGGGGACCTACAATGAGCAGTTCTTC
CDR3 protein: CASSPRGGTVAGGTYNEQFF

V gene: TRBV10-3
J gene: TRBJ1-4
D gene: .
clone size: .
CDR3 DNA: TGTGCCATCAGGGAGGACTCGACTAATGAAAAACTGTTTTTT
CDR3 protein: CAIREDSTNEKLFF